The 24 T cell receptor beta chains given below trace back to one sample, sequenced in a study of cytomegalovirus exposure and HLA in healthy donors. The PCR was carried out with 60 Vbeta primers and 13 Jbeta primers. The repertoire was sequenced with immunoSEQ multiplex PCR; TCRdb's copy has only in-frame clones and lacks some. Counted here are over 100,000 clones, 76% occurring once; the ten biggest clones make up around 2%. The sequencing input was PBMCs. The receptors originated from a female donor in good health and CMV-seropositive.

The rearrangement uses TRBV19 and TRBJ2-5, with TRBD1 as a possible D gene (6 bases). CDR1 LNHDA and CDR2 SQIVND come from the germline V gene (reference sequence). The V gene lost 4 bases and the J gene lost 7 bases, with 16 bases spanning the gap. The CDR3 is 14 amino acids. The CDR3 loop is CASSTGSKGGTQYF. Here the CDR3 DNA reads TGTGCCAGTAGTACGGGGTCTAAAGGGGGGACCCAGTACTTC.

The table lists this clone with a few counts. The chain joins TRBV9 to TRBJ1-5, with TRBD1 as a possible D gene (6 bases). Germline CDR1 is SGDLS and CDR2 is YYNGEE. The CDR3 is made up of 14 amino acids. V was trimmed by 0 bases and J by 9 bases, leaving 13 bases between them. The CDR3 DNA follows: TGTGCCAGCAGCGTAGCTACAGGGCAGGGGCCCCAGCATTTT. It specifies CASSVATGQGPQHF.

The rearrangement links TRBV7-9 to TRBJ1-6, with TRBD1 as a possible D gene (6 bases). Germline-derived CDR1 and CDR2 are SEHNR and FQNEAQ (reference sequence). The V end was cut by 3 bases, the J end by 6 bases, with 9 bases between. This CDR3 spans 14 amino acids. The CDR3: CASSFVGGNSPLHF. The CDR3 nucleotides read TGTGCCAGCAGCTTTGTAGGGGGTAATTCACCCCTCCACTTT. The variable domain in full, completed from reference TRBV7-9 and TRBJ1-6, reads DTGVSQNPRHKITKRGQNVTFRCDPISEHNRLYWYRQTLGQGPEFLTYFQNEAQLEKSRLLSDRFSAERPKGSFSTLEIQRTEQGDSAMYLCASSFVGGNSPLHFGNGTRLTVT.

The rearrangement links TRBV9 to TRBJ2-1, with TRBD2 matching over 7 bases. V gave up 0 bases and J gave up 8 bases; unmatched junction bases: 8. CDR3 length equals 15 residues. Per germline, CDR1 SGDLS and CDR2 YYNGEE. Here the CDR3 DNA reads TGTGCCAGCAGCGTAGGCCTAGCGGCTACGGATGAGCAGTTCTTC. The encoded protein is CASSVGLAATDEQFF.

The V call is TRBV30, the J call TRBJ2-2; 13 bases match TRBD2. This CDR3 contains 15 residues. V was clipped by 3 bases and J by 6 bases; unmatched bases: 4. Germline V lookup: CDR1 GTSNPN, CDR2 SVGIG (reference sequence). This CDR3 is CAWRDGLAGAGELFF. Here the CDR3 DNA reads TGTGCCTGGAGGGACGGACTAGCGGGAGCCGGGGAGCTGTTTTTT.

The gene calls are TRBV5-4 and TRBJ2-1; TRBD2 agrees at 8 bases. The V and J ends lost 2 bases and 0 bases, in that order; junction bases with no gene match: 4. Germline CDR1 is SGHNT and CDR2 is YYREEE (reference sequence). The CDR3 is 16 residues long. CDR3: CASSFLAGGSYNEQFF. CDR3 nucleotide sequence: TGTGCCAGCAGCTTCCTGGCGGGAGGCTCCTACAATGAGCAGTTCTTC.

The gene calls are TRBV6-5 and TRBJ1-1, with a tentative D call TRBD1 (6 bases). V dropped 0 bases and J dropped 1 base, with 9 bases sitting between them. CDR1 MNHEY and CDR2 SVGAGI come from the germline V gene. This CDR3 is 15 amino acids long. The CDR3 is CASSYSQGKNTEAFF. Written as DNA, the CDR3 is TGTGCCAGCAGTTACTCACAGGGAAAGAACACTGAAGCTTTCTTT.

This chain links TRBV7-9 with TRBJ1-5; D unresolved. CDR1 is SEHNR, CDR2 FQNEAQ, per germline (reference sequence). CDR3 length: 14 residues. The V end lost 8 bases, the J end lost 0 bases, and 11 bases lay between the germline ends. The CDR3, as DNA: TGTGCCAGCGGAGGACCTTATAGCAATCAGCCCCAGCATTTT. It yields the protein CASGGPYSNQPQHF.

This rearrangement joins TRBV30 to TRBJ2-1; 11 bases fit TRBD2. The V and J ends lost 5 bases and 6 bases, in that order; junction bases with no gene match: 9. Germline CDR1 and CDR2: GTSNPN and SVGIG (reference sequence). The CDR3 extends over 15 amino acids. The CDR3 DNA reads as TGTGCCTGGGGCCTCGGGACTAGCGGTATCAATGAGCAGTTCTTC. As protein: CAWGLGTSGINEQFF. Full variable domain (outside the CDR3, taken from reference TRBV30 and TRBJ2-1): SQTIHQWPATLVQPVGSPLSLECTVEGTSNPNLYWYRQAAGRGLQLLFYSVGIGQISSEVPQNLSASRPQDRQFILSSKKLLLSDSGFYLCAWGLGTSGINEQFFGPGTRLTVL.

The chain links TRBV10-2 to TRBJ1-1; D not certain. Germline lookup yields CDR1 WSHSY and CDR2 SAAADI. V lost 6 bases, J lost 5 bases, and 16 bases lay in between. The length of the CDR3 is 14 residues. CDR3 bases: TGCGCCAGCAGCGGGGTCCTCGGGAGGACTGAAGCTTTCTTT. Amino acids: CASSGVLGRTEAFF.

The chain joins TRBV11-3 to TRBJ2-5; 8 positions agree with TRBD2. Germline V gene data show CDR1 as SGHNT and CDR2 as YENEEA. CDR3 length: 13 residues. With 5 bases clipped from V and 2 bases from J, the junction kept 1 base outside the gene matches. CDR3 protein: CASSPGGQETQYF. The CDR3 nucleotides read TGTGCCAGCAGCCCGGGGGGGCAAGAGACCCAGTACTTC.

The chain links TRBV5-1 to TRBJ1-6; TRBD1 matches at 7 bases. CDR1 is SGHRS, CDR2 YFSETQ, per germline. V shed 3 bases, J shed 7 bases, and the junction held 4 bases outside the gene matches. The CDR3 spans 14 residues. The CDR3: CASSSGTENSPLHF. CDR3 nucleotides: TGCGCCAGCAGCTCAGGGACAGAAAATTCACCCCTCCACTTT.

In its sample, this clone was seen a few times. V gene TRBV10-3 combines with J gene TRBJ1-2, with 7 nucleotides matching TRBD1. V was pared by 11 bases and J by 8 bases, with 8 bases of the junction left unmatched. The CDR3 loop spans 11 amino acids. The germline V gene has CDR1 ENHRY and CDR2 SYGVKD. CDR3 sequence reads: CAVSQGRGYTF. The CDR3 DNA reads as TGTGCCGTCTCACAGGGGCGAGGCTACACCTTC.

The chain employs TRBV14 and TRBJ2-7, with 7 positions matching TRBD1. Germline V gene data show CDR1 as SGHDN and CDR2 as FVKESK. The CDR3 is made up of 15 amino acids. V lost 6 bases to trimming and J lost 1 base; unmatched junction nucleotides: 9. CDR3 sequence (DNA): TGTGCCAGCAGTGTTGACAGGGTAACATCCTACGAGCAGTACTTC. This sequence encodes CASSVDRVTSYEQYF.

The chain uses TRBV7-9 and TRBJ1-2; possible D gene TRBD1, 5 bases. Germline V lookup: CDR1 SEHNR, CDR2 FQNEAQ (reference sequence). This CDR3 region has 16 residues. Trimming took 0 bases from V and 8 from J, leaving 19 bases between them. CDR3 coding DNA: TGTGCCAGCAGCTTAGCGCCCCAGGGTCTTACGCAGGGCTACACCTTC. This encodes CASSLAPQGLTQGYTF.

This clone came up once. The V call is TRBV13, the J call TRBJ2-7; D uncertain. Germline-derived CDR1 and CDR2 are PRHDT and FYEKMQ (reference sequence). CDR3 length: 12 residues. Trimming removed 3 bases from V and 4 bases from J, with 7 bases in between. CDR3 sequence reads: CASSFTRYEQYF. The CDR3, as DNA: TGTGCCAGCAGCTTTACGAGATACGAGCAGTACTTC.

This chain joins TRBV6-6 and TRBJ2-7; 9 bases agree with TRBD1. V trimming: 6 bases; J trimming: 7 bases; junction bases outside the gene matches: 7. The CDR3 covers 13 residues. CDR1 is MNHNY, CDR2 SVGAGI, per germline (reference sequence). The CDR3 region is CASSQQGAGEQYF. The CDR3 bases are TGTGCCAGCAGCCAACAGGGGGCGGGAGAGCAGTACTTC.

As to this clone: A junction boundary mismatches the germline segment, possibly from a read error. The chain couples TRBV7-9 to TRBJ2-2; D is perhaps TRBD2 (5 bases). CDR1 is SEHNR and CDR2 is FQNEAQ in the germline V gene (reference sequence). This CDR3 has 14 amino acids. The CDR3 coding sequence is TGTGCCAGCAGCTCGCTAGGATTGCACGGGGAGCCGTTTTTT. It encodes CASSSLGLHGEPFF.

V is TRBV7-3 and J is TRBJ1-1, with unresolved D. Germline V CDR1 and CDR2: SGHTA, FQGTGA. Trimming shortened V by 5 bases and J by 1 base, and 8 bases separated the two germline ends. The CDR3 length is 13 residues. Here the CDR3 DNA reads TGTGCCAGCAGCCAACACAAGAACACTGAAGCTTTCTTT. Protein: CASSQHKNTEAFF.

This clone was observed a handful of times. CDR3 sequence (DNA): TGCAGCGTTAAACAGGGCCCTGGCAATCAGCCCCAGCATTTT. It specifies CSVKQGPGNQPQHF. The chain uses TRBV29-1 and TRBJ1-5; possibly TRBD1 for D (6 bases). Trimming removed 5 bases from V and 2 bases from J, with 13 bases in between. CDR1 and CDR2 (germline): SQVTM, ANQGSEA. The CDR3 consists of 14 residues.

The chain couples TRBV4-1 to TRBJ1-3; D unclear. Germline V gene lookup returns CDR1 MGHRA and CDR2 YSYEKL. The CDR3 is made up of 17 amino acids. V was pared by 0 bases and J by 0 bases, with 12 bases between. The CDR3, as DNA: TGCGCCAGCAGCCAAGAAAGGCGACTCCACTCTGGAAACACCATATATTTT. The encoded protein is CASSQERRLHSGNTIYF.

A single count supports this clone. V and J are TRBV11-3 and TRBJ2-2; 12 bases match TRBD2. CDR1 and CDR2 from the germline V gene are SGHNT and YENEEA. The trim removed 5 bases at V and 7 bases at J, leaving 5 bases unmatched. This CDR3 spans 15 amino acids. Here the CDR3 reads CASSPSGGAIGELFF. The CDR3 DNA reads TGTGCCAGCAGCCCTAGCGGGGGGGCCATCGGGGAGCTGTTTTTT.

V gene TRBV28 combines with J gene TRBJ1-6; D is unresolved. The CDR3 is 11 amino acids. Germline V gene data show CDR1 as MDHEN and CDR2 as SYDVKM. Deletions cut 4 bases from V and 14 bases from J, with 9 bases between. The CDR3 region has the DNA TGTGCCAGCAGTTCGACTCCGTCCCTCCACTTT. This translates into CASSSTPSLHF.

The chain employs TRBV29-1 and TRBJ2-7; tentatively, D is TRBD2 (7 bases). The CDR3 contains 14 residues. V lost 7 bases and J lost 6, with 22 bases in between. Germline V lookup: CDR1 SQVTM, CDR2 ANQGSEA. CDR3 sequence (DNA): TGCAGCGCCTCGCGCGGGGGCACGGGGGGCGAGCAGTACTTC. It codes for CSASRGGTGGEQYF.